These T cell receptor beta chains were read from a single sample in a study of identical twins. TCRdb used MiXCR to reprocess the 5' RACE reads, holding one entry per CDR3 protein. The sample holds some 270,000 distinct CDR3 sequences, about 8.3% seen once. These data are also associated with another study on yellow fever vaccine responses in identical twins.

The sample comprised CD8+ T cells sorted from blood. The receptor set was obtained from a woman between 18 and 29 years old in good health. The CDR3 runs from the conserved cysteine through the conserved F or W. Fields, in order: clone size, J gene, V gene, D gene, CDR3 DNA, CDR3 protein. D genes are given only for firm matches. Expanded clones are given a class, and other clones once, few, many or no size at all.

abundance: few; j_gene: TRBJ2-5; v_gene: TRBV7-2; d_gene: -; CDR3nt: TGTGCCAGCAGCACCAACTCCCTGGAGACCCAGTACTTC; CDR3aa: CASSTNSLETQYF
abundance: few; j_gene: TRBJ2-4; v_gene: TRBV20-1; d_gene: -; CDR3nt: TGCAGTGCTCAGGGACCCAAGGGGAAGGAGCTAGCCAAAAACATTCAGTACTTC; CDR3aa: CSAQGPKGKELAKNIQYF
abundance: few; j_gene: TRBJ1-1; v_gene: TRBV4-1; d_gene: -; CDR3nt: TGCGCCAGCAGCCAACCCCCGGAGGCCATAAGCGGGAACACTGAAGCTTTCTTT; CDR3aa: CASSQPPEAISGNTEAFF
abundance: -; j_gene: TRBJ2-2; v_gene: TRBV27; d_gene: TRBD1; CDR3nt: TGTGCCAGCAGAATGGGACAGTCGAACACCGGGGAGCTGTTTTTT; CDR3aa: CASRMGQSNTGELFF
abundance: few; j_gene: TRBJ2-1; v_gene: TRBV19; d_gene: -; CDR3nt: TGTGCCAGTAGTAATAGCAATTACAATGAGCAGTTCTTC; CDR3aa: CASSNSNYNEQFF
abundance: few; j_gene: TRBJ1-1; v_gene: TRBV24-1; d_gene: TRBD1; CDR3nt: TGTGCCACCAGTGATCGCAGGGGGTGTAACACTGAAGCTTTCTTT; CDR3aa: CATSDRRGCNTEAFF
abundance: few; j_gene: TRBJ2-7; v_gene: TRBV5-1; d_gene: TRBD1; CDR3nt: TGCGCCAGCAGCATGACAGGGACCCCCTACGAGCAGTACTTC; CDR3aa: CASSMTGTPYEQYF
abundance: many; j_gene: TRBJ2-1; v_gene: TRBV2; d_gene: TRBD2; CDR3nt: TGTGCCAGCAGTGAAGGAGCGGGGGGTTACAATGAGCAGTTCTTC; CDR3aa: CASSEGAGGYNEQFF
abundance: few; j_gene: TRBJ2-1; v_gene: TRBV4-3; d_gene: -; CDR3nt: TGCGCCAGCAGCCAAGATAGGGTAGTCTACAATGAGCAGTTCTTC; CDR3aa: CASSQDRVVYNEQFF
abundance: many; j_gene: TRBJ2-5; v_gene: TRBV7-9; d_gene: TRBD1; CDR3nt: TGTGCCAGCAGCCCGCCCCGGACAGGGGTTGGAGAGACCCAGTACTTC; CDR3aa: CASSPPRTGVGETQYF
abundance: many; j_gene: TRBJ2-1; v_gene: TRBV29-1; d_gene: -; CDR3nt: TGCAGCGTTGTACCGAGCCAAGGGGGTGAGCAGTTCTTC; CDR3aa: CSVVPSQGGEQFF
abundance: many; j_gene: TRBJ2-2; v_gene: TRBV29-1; d_gene: -; CDR3nt: TGCAGCGTTGAACAGGGTAACACCGGGGAGCTGTTTTTT; CDR3aa: CSVEQGNTGELFF
abundance: -; j_gene: TRBJ2-7; v_gene: TRBV7-9; d_gene: -; CDR3nt: TGTGCCAGCGCCGGGACATCCTCCTACGAGCAGTACTTC; CDR3aa: CASAGTSSYEQYF
abundance: -; j_gene: TRBJ2-7; v_gene: TRBV25-1; d_gene: -; CDR3nt: TGTGCCGCGGGGGCAGGGACCCACGAGCAGTACTTC; CDR3aa: CAAGAGTHEQYF
abundance: -; j_gene: TRBJ2-7; v_gene: TRBV5-4; d_gene: TRBD1; CDR3nt: TGTGCCAGCAGCTCCCCCCGGGGCCACAGCGACAGGGTAACGAGTCCCTACGAGCAGTACTTC; CDR3aa: CASSSPRGHSDRVTSPYEQYF
abundance: few; j_gene: TRBJ1-1; v_gene: TRBV6-6; d_gene: -; CDR3nt: TGTGCCAGCAGTTACTCGAGGAGTGAAGCTTTCTTT; CDR3aa: CASSYSRSEAFF
abundance: -; j_gene: TRBJ2-1; v_gene: TRBV6-5; d_gene: TRBD2; CDR3nt: TGTGCCAGCAGTTACTCGACACTAGCGGCTTTCGGTGAGCAGTTCTTC; CDR3aa: CASSYSTLAAFGEQFF
abundance: -; j_gene: TRBJ2-6; v_gene: TRBV14; d_gene: -; CDR3nt: TGTGCCAGCAGCCAAGATTTGGGTTACTCTGGGGCCAACGTCCTGACTTTC; CDR3aa: CASSQDLGYSGANVLTF
abundance: -; j_gene: TRBJ1-4; v_gene: TRBV5-6; d_gene: -; CDR3nt: TGTGCCAGCAGCTCGAGCCCTTTTCGGGGGGGAGGTGAAAAACTGTTTTTT; CDR3aa: CASSSSPFRGGGEKLFF
abundance: many; j_gene: TRBJ1-1; v_gene: TRBV7-9; d_gene: -; CDR3nt: TGTGCCAGCAGCTCGAACACTGAAGCTTTCTTT; CDR3aa: CASSSNTEAFF
abundance: -; j_gene: TRBJ2-7; v_gene: TRBV20-1; d_gene: -; CDR3nt: TGCAGTGCCTCACCCAGGGATTCTTTCTACGAGCAGTACTTC; CDR3aa: CSASPRDSFYEQYF
abundance: -; j_gene: TRBJ2-4; v_gene: TRBV20-1; d_gene: TRBD2; CDR3nt: TGCAGTGCTAGAGAAGCCAGCGGGAGTGCCAAAAACATTCAGTACTTC; CDR3aa: CSAREASGSAKNIQYF
abundance: -; j_gene: TRBJ1-1; v_gene: TRBV20-1; d_gene: TRBD1; CDR3nt: TGCAGTGCTCGACCCCGGGGACAGGGATTAGCTGAAGCTTTCTTT; CDR3aa: CSARPRGQGLAEAFF
abundance: -; j_gene: TRBJ2-6; v_gene: TRBV27; d_gene: -; CDR3nt: TGTGCCAGCAGTTCGAATGCCTGGGGCCAACGTCCTGAGGCCAACGTCCTGACTTTC; CDR3aa: CASSSNAWGQRPEANVLTF
abundance: -; j_gene: TRBJ1-2; v_gene: TRBV10-2; d_gene: TRBD1; CDR3nt: TGCGCCAGCAGTGAGTTCCGGACAGGGAGGGGAGATGGCTACACCTTC; CDR3aa: CASSEFRTGRGDGYTF
abundance: few; j_gene: TRBJ2-7; v_gene: TRBV5-5; d_gene: -; CDR3nt: TGTGCCAGCAGCCACGGTTCGGGCGAGCAGTACTTC; CDR3aa: CASSHGSGEQYF
abundance: -; j_gene: TRBJ2-2; v_gene: TRBV5-1; d_gene: TRBD2; CDR3nt: TGCGCCAGCAGCTCCGAGACCCTAGCGGAACCCGGGGAGCTGTTTTTT; CDR3aa: CASSSETLAEPGELFF
abundance: few; j_gene: TRBJ2-2; v_gene: TRBV12-3/TRBV12-4; d_gene: -; CDR3nt: TGTGCCAGCAGTTCCTTACGACAGGTGAATAGCACCGGGGAGCTGTTTTTT; CDR3aa: CASSSLRQVNSTGELFF
abundance: -; j_gene: TRBJ2-1; v_gene: TRBV4-3; d_gene: -; CDR3nt: TGCGCCAGCAGCCAAGATATAAGGGAGGAGCAGTTCTTC; CDR3aa: CASSQDIREEQFF
abundance: many; j_gene: TRBJ2-7; v_gene: TRBV7-6; d_gene: -; CDR3nt: TGTGCCAGCAGCTTAGATGTGGGGGAAGCAGGCTACGAGCAGTACTTC; CDR3aa: CASSLDVGEAGYEQYF
abundance: few; j_gene: TRBJ2-1; v_gene: TRBV20-1; d_gene: TRBD2; CDR3nt: TGCAGTGCTAGTGAAACGGGACTAGCGGGAGAAGAGCAGTTCTTC; CDR3aa: CSASETGLAGEEQFF
abundance: few; j_gene: TRBJ2-2; v_gene: TRBV12-3/TRBV12-4; d_gene: -; CDR3nt: TGTGCCAGCAGTTTTGAGGGGCTGAACACCGGGGAGCTGTTTTTT; CDR3aa: CASSFEGLNTGELFF
abundance: -; j_gene: TRBJ2-1; v_gene: TRBV5-5; d_gene: -; CDR3nt: TGTGCCAGCAGCTCCCTTGCGGTGGGGGTTTACAATGAGCAGTTCTTC; CDR3aa: CASSSLAVGVYNEQFF
abundance: -; j_gene: TRBJ2-5; v_gene: TRBV2; d_gene: -; CDR3nt: TGTGCCAGCAGTGAAAAGGCAGGATGGGAAGAGACCCAGTACTTC; CDR3aa: CASSEKAGWEETQYF
abundance: -; j_gene: TRBJ2-4; v_gene: TRBV11-1; d_gene: -; CDR3nt: TGTGCCAGCAGCCAACTAGCCAAAAACATTCAGTACTTC; CDR3aa: CASSQLAKNIQYF
abundance: -; j_gene: TRBJ2-7; v_gene: TRBV7-9; d_gene: -; CDR3nt: TGTGCCAGCAGCTTAGATGAGGCCTCTAGGCCCTACGAGCAGTACTTC; CDR3aa: CASSLDEASRPYEQYF
abundance: many; j_gene: TRBJ2-7; v_gene: TRBV27; d_gene: TRBD1; CDR3nt: TGTGCCAGCAGTTTATCCCAGGACAGGGCTTACGAGCAGTACTTC; CDR3aa: CASSLSQDRAYEQYF
abundance: -; j_gene: TRBJ2-7; v_gene: TRBV28; d_gene: -; CDR3nt: TGTGCCAGCACCGGACGGAAATCCTACGAGCAGTACTTC; CDR3aa: CASTGRKSYEQYF
abundance: -; j_gene: TRBJ1-1; v_gene: TRBV27; d_gene: TRBD1; CDR3nt: TGTGCCAGCAGTTTATCCGGGACAGGGAGGGCTGAAGCTTTCTTT; CDR3aa: CASSLSGTGRAEAFF
abundance: -; j_gene: TRBJ2-1; v_gene: TRBV6-1; d_gene: TRBD2; CDR3nt: TGTGCCAGCAGCCTTAGCGGGGCAAGCTCCTACAATGAGCAGTTCTTC; CDR3aa: CASSLSGASSYNEQFF
abundance: few; j_gene: TRBJ1-1; v_gene: TRBV5-6; d_gene: -; CDR3nt: TGTGCCAGCAGCTTGGTACGCAGTGATTTTGCTGAAGCTTTCTTT; CDR3aa: CASSLVRSDFAEAFF
abundance: -; j_gene: TRBJ2-1; v_gene: TRBV20-1; d_gene: TRBD2; CDR3nt: TGCAGTGCACCGTTATACCCCGGGACTAGCAATGAGCAGTTCTTC; CDR3aa: CSAPLYPGTSNEQFF
abundance: few; j_gene: TRBJ2-7; v_gene: TRBV14; d_gene: -; CDR3nt: TGTGCCAGCAGCCGGGGAGCCAGACCCTACGAGCAGTACTTC; CDR3aa: CASSRGARPYEQYF
abundance: few; j_gene: TRBJ2-7; v_gene: TRBV2; d_gene: -; CDR3nt: TGTGCCACCTCGGGCAGGGATCAGTACTTC; CDR3aa: CATSGRDQYF